This T cell receptor (beta chain) was identified in a study of cytomegalovirus exposure and HLA in healthy donors. The ends were cut back, 2 bases at V and 9 bases at J, with 14 bases in the middle. This CDR3 spans 13 amino acids. Germline V CDR1 and CDR2: SQVTM, ANQGSEA. In the PCR, 60 Vbeta and 13 Jbeta primers were used. Here immunoSEQ multiplex PCR was the method, and the copy in TCRdb shows in-frame clones only, minus some. The repertoire holds 150,000 to 200,000 clones, with about three quarters as singletons. The sample was PBMCs. This clonotype originated in a woman in her 40s in good health and CMV-seronegative. The chain carries TRBV29-1 and TRBJ1-5; unclear D gene. The DNA for the CDR3 is TGCAGCGTTGAAATTTCGATTGGGCGGCCCCAGCATTTT. Translated: CSVEISIGRPQHF. The whole variable domain, filled in from reference TRBV29-1 and TRBJ1-5, reads SAVISQKPSRDICQRGTSLTIQCQVDSQVTMMFWYRQQPGQSLTLIATANQGSEATYESGFVIDKFPISRPNLTFSTLTVSNMSPEDSSIYLCSVEISIGRPQHFGDGTRLSIL.